This TCR beta chain was documented in a study of long-term antiretroviral therapy in people with HIV. The germline V gene encodes CDR1 SGHTA and CDR2 FQGTGA. V lost 3 bases to trimming and J lost 4 bases, with 8 bases between them. This CDR3 has 13 residues. Comment on this clone: Its specificity is unknown.

The authors ran the immunoSEQ assay, v3.0, at survey level. Sequencing used immunoSEQ multiplex PCR; TCRdb keeps in-frame clones, though not all of them. The table includes about 17,000 clones, 80% to 90% detected once. Study results and limitations: The study found narrower CDR3 length ranges in HIV repertoires than in controls.

This material consisted of unsorted PBMCs, taken 0.3 years after starting antiretroviral therapy. The chain carries TRBV7-3 and TRBJ2-3; D is undetermined. The clonotype originates from a man aged 18-30 years with HIV. The CDR3 spells CASSFSSADTQYF. Written as DNA, the CDR3 is TGTGCCAGCAGCTTCTCGTCAGCAGATACGCAGTATTTT.